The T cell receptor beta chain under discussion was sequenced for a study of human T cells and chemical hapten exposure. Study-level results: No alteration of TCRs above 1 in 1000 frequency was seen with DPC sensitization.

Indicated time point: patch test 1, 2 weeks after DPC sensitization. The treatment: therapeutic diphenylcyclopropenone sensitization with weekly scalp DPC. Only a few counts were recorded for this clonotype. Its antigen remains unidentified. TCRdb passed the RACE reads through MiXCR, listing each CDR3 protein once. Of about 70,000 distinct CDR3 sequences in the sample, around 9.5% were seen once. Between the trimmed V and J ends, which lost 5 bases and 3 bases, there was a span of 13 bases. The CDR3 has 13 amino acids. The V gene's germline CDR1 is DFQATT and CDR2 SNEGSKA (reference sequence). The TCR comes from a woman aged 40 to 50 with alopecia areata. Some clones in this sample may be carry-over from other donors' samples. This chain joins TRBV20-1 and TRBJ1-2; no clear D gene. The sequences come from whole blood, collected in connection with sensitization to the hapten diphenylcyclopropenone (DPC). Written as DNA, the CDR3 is TGCAGTGCTCCTAACCGAAGGGACTATGGCTACACCTTC. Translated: CSAPNRRDYGYTF.